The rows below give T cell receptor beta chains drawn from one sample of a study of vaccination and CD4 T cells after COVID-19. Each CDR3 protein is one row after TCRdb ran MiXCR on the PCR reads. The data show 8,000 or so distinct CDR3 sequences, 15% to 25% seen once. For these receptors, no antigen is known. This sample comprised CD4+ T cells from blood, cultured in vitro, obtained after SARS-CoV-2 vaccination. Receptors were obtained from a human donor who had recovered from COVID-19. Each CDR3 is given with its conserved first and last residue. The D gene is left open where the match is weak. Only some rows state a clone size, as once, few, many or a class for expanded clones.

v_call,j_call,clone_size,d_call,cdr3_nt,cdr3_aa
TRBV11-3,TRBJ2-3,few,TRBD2,TGTGCCAGCAGCTTAGGTATAGCGGGAGATTATACGCAGTATTTT,CASSLGIAGDYTQYF
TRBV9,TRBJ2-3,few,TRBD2,TGTGCCACCAGCGGGACTAGCACAGATACGCAGTATTTT,CATSGTSTDTQYF
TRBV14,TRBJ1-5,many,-,TGTGCCAGCAGCCGGGACCGTTCATCGCCCCAGCATTTT,CASSRDRSSPQHF
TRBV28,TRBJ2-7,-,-,TGTGCCAGCAGTCCTGCAGACAGCGCCTACTACGAGCAGTACTTC,CASSPADSAYYEQYF
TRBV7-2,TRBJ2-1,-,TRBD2,TGTGCCAGCAGCGTTAGTGGGACTAGCGGGATGAATGAGCAGTTCTTC,CASSVSGTSGMNEQFF
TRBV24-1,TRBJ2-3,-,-,TGTGCCACCAGTGGCTATTACACCTCGGGGGATACGCAGTATTTT,CATSGYYTSGDTQYF
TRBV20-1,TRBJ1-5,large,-,TGCAGTGCTGGGGGGGGCGCTTATAGCAATCAGCCCCAGCATTTT,CSAGGGAYSNQPQHF
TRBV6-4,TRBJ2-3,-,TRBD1,TGTGTCAGCAGCGGACAGGGTGGTGATACGCAGTATTTT,CVSSGQGGDTQYF
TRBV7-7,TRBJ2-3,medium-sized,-,TGTGCCAGCAGCCCCCAGGGGTGGACAGATACGCAGTATTTT,CASSPQGWTDTQYF
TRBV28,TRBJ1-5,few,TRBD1,TGTGCCAGCAGGGACAGGGGAGGGGATCAGCCCCAGCATTTT,CASRDRGGDQPQHF
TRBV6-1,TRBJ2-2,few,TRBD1,TGTGCCAGCAGAACAGGGGGCACCGGGGAGCTGTTTTTT,CASRTGGTGELFF
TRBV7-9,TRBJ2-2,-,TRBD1,TGTGCCAGCAGCGTGGGACAGGCGACCGGGGAGCTGTTTTTT,CASSVGQATGELFF
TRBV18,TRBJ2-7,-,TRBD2,TGTGCCAGCTCACCCCAAAGCGGGGCTTCTCGGATCGAGCAGTACTTC,CASSPQSGASRIEQYF
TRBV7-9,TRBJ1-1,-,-,TGTGCCAGCAGCTTACGCCAGGGTGGGACTGAAGCTTTCTTT,CASSLRQGGTEAFF
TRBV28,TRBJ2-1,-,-,TGTGCCAGCAGTTTCACTAGAACCAATGAGCAGTTCTTC,CASSFTRTNEQFF
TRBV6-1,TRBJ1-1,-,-,TGTGCCGGCAGTGAAAACGACCAGCTCCGGGCTTTCTTT,CAGSENDQLRAFF
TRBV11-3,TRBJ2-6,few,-,TGTGCCAGCAGCCCCGCCGGGTCTGGGGCCAACGTCCTGACTTTC,CASSPAGSGANVLTF
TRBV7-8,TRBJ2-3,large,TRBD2,TGTGCCAGCAGCCGACTAGCGGGGGGTCTCACAGATACGCAGTATTTT,CASSRLAGGLTDTQYF
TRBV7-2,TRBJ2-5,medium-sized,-,TGTGCCAGCAGCGCTAGACCACGAGCACAAGAGACCCAGTACTTC,CASSARPRAQETQYF
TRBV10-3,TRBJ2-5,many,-,TGTGCCATCAGTGAGGCTAGAGTCGGAGGAGAGACCCAGTACTTC,CAISEARVGGETQYF
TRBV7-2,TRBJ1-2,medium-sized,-,TGTGCCAGCAGCTTAGCCAGGGGTCTCCGTGGCTACACCTTC,CASSLARGLRGYTF
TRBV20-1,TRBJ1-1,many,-,TGCAGTAAACCTACGAACACTGAAGCTTTCTTT,CSKPTNTEAFF
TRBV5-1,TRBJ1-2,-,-,TGCGCCAGCAGCGAGGACGCTATGGGCTATGGCTACACCTTC,CASSEDAMGYGYTF
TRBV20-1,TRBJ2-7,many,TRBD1,TGCAGTGCTAGGAGGGCTACAGGGGGTGGCGAGCAGTACTTC,CSARRATGGGEQYF
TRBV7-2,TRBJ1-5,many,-,TGTGCCAGCAGCTTAGGAGGGCTTAGCAATCAGCCCCAGCATTTT,CASSLGGLSNQPQHF
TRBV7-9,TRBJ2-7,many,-,TGTGCCAGCAGCTTAGCCCAGACAGGCCGGTCCTACGAGCAGTACTTC,CASSLAQTGRSYEQYF
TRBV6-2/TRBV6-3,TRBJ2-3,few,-,TGTGCCAGCAGTTACATTCGCAGCACGAATACGCAGTATTTT,CASSYIRSTNTQYF
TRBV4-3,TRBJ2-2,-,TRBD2,TGCGCCAGCAGCCTTGGACTAGCGAGCACCGGGGAGCTGTTTTTT,CASSLGLASTGELFF
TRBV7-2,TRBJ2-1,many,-,TGTGCCAGCAGCTTAGCGAGCCGCAACAATGAGCAGTTCTTC,CASSLASRNNEQFF
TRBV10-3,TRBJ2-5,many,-,TGTGCCATCAGGGGGACTGAGCGTAGAGAGACCCAGTACTTC,CAIRGTERRETQYF
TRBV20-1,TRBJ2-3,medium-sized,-,TGCAGTGCTAGTCCCACCGCAGGACTAGGGGGGTTTAGCACAGATACGCAGTATTTT,CSASPTAGLGGFSTDTQYF
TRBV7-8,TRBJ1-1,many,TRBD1,TGTGCCAGCAGCTTAGTAGGCGGACAGGGCAGAGGCACTGAAGCTTTCTTT,CASSLVGGQGRGTEAFF
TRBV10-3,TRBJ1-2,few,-,TGTGCCATCAGTGAGGGAAACTATGGCTACACCTTC,CAISEGNYGYTF
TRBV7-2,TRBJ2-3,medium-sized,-,TGTGCCAGCAGCCCCTTCACAGATACGCAGTATTTT,CASSPFTDTQYF
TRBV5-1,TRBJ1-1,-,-,TGCGCCAGCAGCTTGGTTCGGGGGTACACTGAAGCTTTCTTT,CASSLVRGYTEAFF
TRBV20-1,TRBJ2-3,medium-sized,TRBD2,TGCAGTGCTTTGGGGTTACTAGCGGGATCTAGCACAGATACGCAGTATTTT,CSALGLLAGSSTDTQYF
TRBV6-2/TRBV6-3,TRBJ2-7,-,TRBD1,TGTGCCAGCAGCCAGGGGGCCGAGCAGTACTTC,CASSQGAEQYF
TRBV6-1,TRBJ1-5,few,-,TGTGCCAGCAGTCATAGTAGGACTTATAGCAATCAGCCCCAGCATTTT,CASSHSRTYSNQPQHF
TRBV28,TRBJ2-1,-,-,TGTGCCAGCAGTTTAGGTGGACAGCTTTCATCCTGGTTCTTC,CASSLGGQLSSWFF
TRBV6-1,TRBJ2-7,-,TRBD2,TGTGCCAGCAGTGCCGGGGGGGTGAGAAGCTCCTACGAGCAGTACTTC,CASSAGGVRSSYEQYF
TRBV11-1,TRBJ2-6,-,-,TGTGCCAGCAGCCTTGCCGGGGCCAACGTCCTGACTTTC,CASSLAGANVLTF
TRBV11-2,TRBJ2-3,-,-,TGTGCCAGCAAAAGGGCCACAGATACGCAGTATTTT,CASKRATDTQYF
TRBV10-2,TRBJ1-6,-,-,TGCGCCAGCAGTGTGCAGGGGTATTCACCCCTCCACTTT,CASSVQGYSPLHF
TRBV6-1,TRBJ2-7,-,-,TGTGCCAGCAGTGCGCCCGAGCAGTACTTC,CASSAPEQYF
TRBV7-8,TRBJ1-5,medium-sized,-,TGTGCCAGCAGCAGGACACTCCGGGAGCCCCAGCATTTT,CASSRTLREPQHF
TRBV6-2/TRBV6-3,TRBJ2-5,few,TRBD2,TGTGCCAGCAGCCGTGGACTAGCGGGAGATGGGACCCAGTACTTC,CASSRGLAGDGTQYF
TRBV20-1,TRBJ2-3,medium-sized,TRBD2,TGCAGTGCTAGAGGGACTAGCGGGAGCACAGATACGCAGTATTTT,CSARGTSGSTDTQYF
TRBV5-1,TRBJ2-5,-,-,TGCGCCAGCACGGGACAGGGACTAGAGCGGGAGACCCAGTACTTC,CASTGQGLERETQYF
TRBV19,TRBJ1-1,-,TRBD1,TGTGCCAGTAGTCCCTGGACAGGGCCGAACACTGAAGCTTTCTTT,CASSPWTGPNTEAFF
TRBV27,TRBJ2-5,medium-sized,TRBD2,TGTGCCAGCAGTTCTGTAGCAGCGGGAGAGGAGACCCAGTACTTC,CASSSVAAGEETQYF
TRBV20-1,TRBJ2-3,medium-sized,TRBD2,TGCAGTGCTAGAGATCCAGTAGCGGGAGGACTCACAGATACGCAGTATTTT,CSARDPVAGGLTDTQYF
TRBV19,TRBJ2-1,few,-,TGTGCCAGTAGTATAGTTGGTGGGCGGGGTGAGCAGTTCTTC,CASSIVGGRGEQFF
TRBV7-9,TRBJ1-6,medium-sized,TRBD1,TGTGCCAGCAGCTCCGCCGGGACAGGGGGCGAAGCCCTCCACTTT,CASSSAGTGGEALHF